The 21 T cell receptor beta chains below come from one sample, sequenced in a study of shared clonotypes between healthy human individuals. Assay used: immunoSEQ multiplex PCR; TCRdb lists only in-frame clones, some missing. The sample holds under 2.5 million clones, just under 95% seen once. The material sequenced was naive CD4+ T cells from PBMCs. Described subset: CD45RA+ positively selected. The receptors shown here come from a man in his late teens or twenties in good health. Some clones in this sample may be carry-over from other donors' samples.

With respect to this clone: Other DNA sequences of this sample code for an identical CDR3. The rearrangement links TRBV7-2 to TRBJ1-1; TRBD1 might be the D (5 bases). Looked up from germline, CDR1 is SGHTA and CDR2 is FQGNSA. The CDR3 covers 14 residues. Trimming left V 5 bases short and J 2 bases short, with 12 bases between. The CDR3 nucleotides are TGTGCCAGCAGCCCCGGGGCCGCAAACACTGAAGCTTTCTTT. Translating it yields CASSPGAANTEAFF.

The J gene is TRBJ2-1, the V gene TRBV7-9; 9 nucleotides line up with TRBD1. Germline trimming cut 5 bases from V and 4 bases from J; bases unmatched to any gene: 3. The CDR3 extends over 14 amino acids. Germline V gene lookup returns CDR1 SEHNR and CDR2 FQNEAQ (reference sequence). CDR3 protein: CASSEDRGYNEQFF. CDR3 DNA: TGTGCCAGCAGCGAGGACAGGGGATACAATGAGCAGTTCTTC.

The J gene is TRBJ1-4, the V gene TRBV6-5; D is unclear. From germline, CDR1 is MNHEY and CDR2 SVGAGI. V shed 6 bases and J shed 0 bases, with 8 bases lying between them. This CDR3 contains 14 residues. CDR3 DNA sequence: TGTGCCAGCAGGGCCGGATCAACTAATGAAAAACTGTTTTTT. It codes for CASRAGSTNEKLFF.

As regards this clone: In the same sample, other DNA sequences code for this CDR3. The chain recombines TRBV10-3 with TRBJ2-1, with D perhaps matching TRBD1 (6 bases). CDR1 ENHRY and CDR2 SYGVKD come from the germline V gene. Trimming stripped 3 bases from V and 0 bases from J, with 9 bases between. The CDR3 covers 15 residues. The CDR3 spells CAISEGGSSYNEQFF. The CDR3 DNA reads TGTGCCATCAGTGAAGGGGGAAGCTCCTACAATGAGCAGTTCTTC.

The chain carries TRBV5-4 and TRBJ2-7; D not resolved. The CDR3 spans 14 residues. Germline V gene sequence: CDR1 SGHNT, CDR2 YYREEE (reference sequence). The V gene lost 2 bases and the J gene lost 5 bases, with 14 bases spanning the gap. The chain's CDR3 is CASSFVGLGNEQYF. CDR3 DNA: TGTGCCAGCAGCTTCGTGGGCCTAGGGAACGAGCAGTACTTC.

This clone was seen only once. The chain couples TRBV5-6 to TRBJ1-6; the D gene is possibly TRBD1 (5 bases). CDR1 is SGHDT, CDR2 YYEEEE, per germline. V lost 1 base and J lost 5, with 10 bases in between. The CDR3 is 15 residues long. This CDR3 reads CASSLRQTDNSPLHF. CDR3 nucleotide sequence: TGTGCCAGCAGCTTGAGACAGACTGATAATTCACCCCTCCACTTT.

Of note for this clone: Other DNA sequences within the sample encode an identical CDR3. The chain carries TRBV5-1 and TRBJ2-3; 7 bases map to TRBD2. Trimming removed 0 bases from V and 0 bases from J; junction bases left unmatched: 4. The germline gives CDR1 SGHRS, CDR2 YFSETQ. This CDR3 contains 16 residues. The CDR3 sequence is CASSLGGSGSTDTQYF. CDR3 coding DNA: TGCGCCAGCAGCTTGGGGGGTAGCGGGAGCACAGATACGCAGTATTTT.

V and J are TRBV5-1 and TRBJ2-7, with D tentatively TRBD1 (5 bases). The germline gives CDR1 SGHRS, CDR2 YFSETQ. The CDR3 is made up of 16 amino acids. Deletions cut 3 bases from V and 3 bases from J, with 19 bases between. CDR3 sequence: CASSSTPHRTLYEQYF. As DNA, the CDR3 is TGCGCCAGCAGCTCAACGCCCCACAGGACCCTCTACGAGCAGTACTTC.

This rearrangement joins TRBV21-1 to TRBJ2-5; TRBD2 is taken as the D call from the table, unchecked against the DNA. TRBV21-1 is a listed pseudogene. The CDR3 runs to 18 residues. Here the CDR3 DNA reads TGTGCCAGCAGGGACACCCCGGGACTAGCTTCGTACCAAGAGACCCAGTACTTC. Protein: CASRDTPGLASYQETQYF.

The sample holds a few counts of this clone. The rearrangement links TRBV29-1 to TRBJ1-4; D is undetermined. CDR1 is SQVTM, CDR2 ANQGSEA, per germline. CDR3 length equals 12 residues. The V end lost 4 bases, the J end lost 9 bases, and 12 bases lay between the germline ends. The CDR3 DNA reads as TGCAGCGTTGTTTCCTGGCCGAAAAAACTGTTTTTT. Its protein product is CSVVSWPKKLFF.

V and J are TRBV15 and TRBJ2-2, with D perhaps matching TRBD2 (5 bases). Germline CDR1 is LNHNV and CDR2 is YYDKDF (reference sequence). V lost 5 bases and J 1 base, leaving 14 bases between the germline ends. The length of the CDR3 is 16 residues. This CDR3 is CATSPEGYWNTGELFF. The CDR3 region has the DNA TGTGCCACCAGCCCAGAGGGTTACTGGAACACCGGGGAGCTGTTTTTT.

Notes on this clone: The same CDR3 also results from other DNA sequences found in this sample. J is TRBJ2-3 and V is TRBV5-1; 8 positions match TRBD1. The CDR3 spans 15 residues. Unmatched junction bases numbered 2, after V lost 2 bases and J lost 0 bases. Germline V gene lookup returns CDR1 SGHRS and CDR2 YFSETQ. In DNA, the CDR3 is TGCGCCAGCAGCTTCCAGGGGGCTAGCACAGATACGCAGTATTTT. This sequence encodes CASSFQGASTDTQYF.

This clone was seen more than once but under ten times. The V call is TRBV27, the J call TRBJ1-4; D gene ambiguous. Germline V CDR1 and CDR2: MNHEY, SMNVEV (reference sequence). The CDR3 spans 13 residues. V was trimmed by 8 bases and J by 8 bases, leaving 15 bases between them. CDR3 DNA sequence: TGTGCCAGCGCTCGTGGGCTGGAGGAAAAACTGTTTTTT. This encodes CASARGLEEKLFF.

The gene calls are TRBV5-6 and TRBJ2-5, with 10 bases identical to TRBD1. This CDR3 is built from 14 residues. Per the germline V gene, CDR1 is SGHDT and CDR2 is YYEEEE. J was trimmed by 4 bases and V by 4 bases; bases with no gene match: 4. The CDR3 is CASSIDRGRETQYF. Written as DNA, the CDR3 is TGTGCCAGCAGCATTGACAGGGGGCGAGAGACCCAGTACTTC. Combining the CDR3 with reference TRBV5-6 and TRBJ2-5 gives the whole variable domain DAGVTQSPTHLIKTRGQQVTLRCSPKSGHDTVSWYQQALGQGPQFIFQYYEEEERQRGNFPDRFSGHQFPNYSSELNVNALLLGDSALYLCASSIDRGRETQYFGPGTRLLVL.

The rearrangement links TRBV28 to TRBJ1-4, with D unresolved. The CDR3 contains 12 residues. Germline CDR1 and CDR2: MDHEN and SYDVKM. V lost 7 bases and J 0 bases, leaving 3 bases between the germline ends. CDR3 DNA: TGTGCCAGCATCTCAACTAATGAAAAACTGTTTTTT. It encodes CASISTNEKLFF.

The rearrangement links TRBV11-3 to TRBJ1-2; weak D call: TRBD1 (5 bases). The CDR3 runs to 12 residues. The germline V and J ends were trimmed by 1 base and 7 bases, with 7 bases remaining between them. Germline CDR1 reads SGHNT; CDR2 reads YENEEA. As DNA, the CDR3 is TGTGCCAGCAGCTTAGTTGGGGGTGGCTACACCTTC. Translated, it gives CASSLVGGGYTF. The complete variable domain, with remaining parts taken from reference TRBV11-3 and TRBJ1-2, reads EAGVVQSPRYKIIEKKQPVAFWCNPISGHNTLYWYLQNLGQGPELLIRYENEEAVDDSQLPKDRFSAERLKGVDSTLKIQPAELGDSAVYLCASSLVGGGYTFGSGTRLTVV.

This clone was seen just once. The chain carries TRBV28 and TRBJ1-6, with 9 nucleotides matching TRBD1. Germline loops: CDR1 MDHEN, CDR2 SYDVKM. V shed 2 bases and J 7 bases; nucleotides not matched to a gene: 9. The CDR3 spans 17 residues. CDR3 protein: CASSLGGQGSWNSPLHF. CDR3 bases: TGTGCCAGCAGTTTAGGGGGACAGGGTTCGTGGAATTCACCCCTCCACTTT.

This clone was detected only once. The genes are TRBV5-1 and TRBJ1-1; D not certain. V lost 1 base and J 5 bases, leaving 6 bases between the germline ends. The CDR3 consists of 12 residues. Germline lookup yields CDR1 SGHRS and CDR2 YFSETQ. CDR3: CASSLRETEAFF. Here the CDR3 DNA reads TGCGCCAGCAGCTTGCGGGAAACTGAAGCTTTCTTT.

In DNA form, the CDR3 reads TGTGCCAGCAGCCAAGGAGACAGAGACTCCTACGAGCAGTACTTC. It codes for CASSQGDRDSYEQYF. The chain links TRBV4-2 to TRBJ2-7; the D gene is possibly TRBD1 (5 bases). CDR1 and CDR2 from the germline V gene are LGHNA and YNFKEQ. V was pared by 1 base and J by 0 bases, with 10 bases between. The CDR3 loop spans 15 amino acids.

This clone came up once. CDR3 coding DNA: TGTGCCACCCACCACAGCGGGACCCTGATCGAGCAGTACTTC. It yields the protein CATHHSGTLIEQYF. The V gene is TRBV6-6, the J gene TRBJ2-7, with TRBD2 matching 7 bases. The CDR3 runs 14 residues. Germline CDR1 and CDR2: MNHNY and SVGAGI (reference sequence). V dropped 10 bases and J dropped 6; count of bases not matched to a gene: 15.

The chain carries TRBV11-2 and TRBJ1-2; no definite D call. Trimming took off 3 bases at V and 8 bases at J, with 13 bases between the two ends. This CDR3 is 13 amino acids long. Germline V gene data show CDR1 as SGHAT and CDR2 as FQNNGV. The CDR3 nucleotides are TGTGCCAGCAGCTTCCCGGGCCTGGGGGGCTACACCTTC. Its protein is CASSFPGLGGYTF.